Many counts were recorded for the clone carrying this TCR beta chain. Antigen: not known. Via MiXCR, TCRdb re-called the 5' RACE reads, giving one row per CDR3 protein. The sample includes a few hundred thousand distinct CDR3 sequences, roughly 4.3% of them seen just once. These data belong to a study of T cells after yellow fever vaccination. General study findings and limits: Primary-vaccination clones mostly resurfaced post-booster (nearly 97% CD4, under 90% CD8).

CDR3 size: 13 residues. Germline assignment: CDR1 SGHTA and CDR2 FQGNSA. V gave up 8 bases and J gave up 1 base; unmatched junction bases: 4. Sequenced here: PBMCs, sampled 5 days after the yellow fever booster vaccination. This clonotype was obtained from a man aged 18 to 30 who received the YFV17D yellow fever vaccine. V is TRBV7-2 and J is TRBJ1-1; 7 nucleotides line up with TRBD1. In nucleotides, the CDR3 is TGTGCCAGCTGCCGGGACAGGAACACTGAAGCTTTCTTT. Translation: CASCRDRNTEAFF.